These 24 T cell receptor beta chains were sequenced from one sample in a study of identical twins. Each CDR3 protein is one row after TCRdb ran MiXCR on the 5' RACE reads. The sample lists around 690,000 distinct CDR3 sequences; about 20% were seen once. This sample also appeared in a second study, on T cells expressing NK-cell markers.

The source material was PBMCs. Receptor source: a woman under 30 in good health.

The chain's CDR3 is CAISAQRQGAYNEQFF. The DNA for the CDR3 is TGTGCCATCAGTGCTCAGCGACAGGGGGCCTACAATGAGCAGTTCTTC. This chain links TRBV10-3 with TRBJ2-1, with 9 bases that match TRBD1. J was trimmed by 2 bases and V by 4 bases; bases with no gene match: 6. CDR1 and CDR2 from the germline V gene are ENHRY and SYGVKD. The CDR3 runs to 16 residues.

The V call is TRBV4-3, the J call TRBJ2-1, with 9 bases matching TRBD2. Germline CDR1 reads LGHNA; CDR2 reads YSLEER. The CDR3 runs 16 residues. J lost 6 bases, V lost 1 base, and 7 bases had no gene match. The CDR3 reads CASSQVAGGPGNEQFF. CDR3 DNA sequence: TGCGCCAGCAGCCAAGTCGCGGGAGGGCCGGGCAATGAGCAGTTCTTC.

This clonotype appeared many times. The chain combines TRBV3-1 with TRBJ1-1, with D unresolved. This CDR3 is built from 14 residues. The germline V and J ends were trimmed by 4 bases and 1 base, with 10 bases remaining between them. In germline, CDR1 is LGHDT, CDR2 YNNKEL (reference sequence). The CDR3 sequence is CASSLRSRNTEAFF. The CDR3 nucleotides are TGTGCCAGCAGCCTCCGGTCCCGGAACACTGAAGCTTTCTTT.

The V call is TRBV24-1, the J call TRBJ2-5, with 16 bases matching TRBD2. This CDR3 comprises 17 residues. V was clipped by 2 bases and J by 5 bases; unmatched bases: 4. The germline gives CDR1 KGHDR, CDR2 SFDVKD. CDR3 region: CATSDSGLAGGRETQYF. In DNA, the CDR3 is TGTGCCACCAGTGATTCGGGACTAGCGGGGGGGCGCGAGACCCAGTACTTC.

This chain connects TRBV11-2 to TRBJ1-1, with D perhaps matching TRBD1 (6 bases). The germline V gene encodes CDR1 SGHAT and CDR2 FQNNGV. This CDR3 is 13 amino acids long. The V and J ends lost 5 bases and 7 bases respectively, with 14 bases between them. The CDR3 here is CASSPGTLNEAFF. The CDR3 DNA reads TGTGCCAGCAGCCCCGGGACATTAAATGAAGCTTTCTTT.

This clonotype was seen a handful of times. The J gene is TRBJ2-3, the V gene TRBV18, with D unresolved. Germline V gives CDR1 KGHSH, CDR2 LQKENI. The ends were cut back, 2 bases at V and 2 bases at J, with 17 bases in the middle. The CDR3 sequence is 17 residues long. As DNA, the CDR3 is TGTGCCAGCTCACCAGAACGTGGCAGAGCCTCCACAGATACGCAGTATTTT. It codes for CASSPERGRASTDTQYF.

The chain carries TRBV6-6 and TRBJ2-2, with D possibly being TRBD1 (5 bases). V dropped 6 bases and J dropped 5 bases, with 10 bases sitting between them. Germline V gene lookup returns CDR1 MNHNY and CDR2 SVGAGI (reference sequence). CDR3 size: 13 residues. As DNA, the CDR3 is TGTGCCAGCAGAATCAGGGATACCGGGGAGCTGTTTTTT. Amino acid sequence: CASRIRDTGELFF.

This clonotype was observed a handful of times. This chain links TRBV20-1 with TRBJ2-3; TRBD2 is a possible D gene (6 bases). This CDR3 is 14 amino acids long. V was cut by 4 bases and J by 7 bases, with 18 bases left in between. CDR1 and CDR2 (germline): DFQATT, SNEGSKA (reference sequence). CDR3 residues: CSAKPGDAQNTQYF. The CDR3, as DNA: TGCAGTGCTAAGCCGGGGGACGCGCAAAATACGCAGTATTTT.

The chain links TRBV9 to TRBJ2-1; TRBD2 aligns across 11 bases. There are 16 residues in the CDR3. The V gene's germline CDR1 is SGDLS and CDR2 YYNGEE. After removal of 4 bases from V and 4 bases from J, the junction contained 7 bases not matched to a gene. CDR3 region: CASSPSGRPGYNEQFF. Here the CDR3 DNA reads TGTGCCAGCAGCCCTAGCGGGAGGCCGGGTTACAATGAGCAGTTCTTC.

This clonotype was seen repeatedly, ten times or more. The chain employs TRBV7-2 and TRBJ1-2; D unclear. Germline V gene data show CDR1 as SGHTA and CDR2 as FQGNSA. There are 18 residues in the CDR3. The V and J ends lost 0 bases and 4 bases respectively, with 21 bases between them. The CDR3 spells CASSLARIEGGGSYGYTF. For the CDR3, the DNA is TGTGCCAGCAGCTTAGCGCGGATAGAGGGAGGAGGTAGCTATGGCTACACCTTC.

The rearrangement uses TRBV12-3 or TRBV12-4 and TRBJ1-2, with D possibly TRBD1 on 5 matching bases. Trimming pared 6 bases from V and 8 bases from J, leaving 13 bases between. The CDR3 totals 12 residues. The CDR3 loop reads CASRSQGRGYTF. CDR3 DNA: TGTGCCAGCAGGTCCCAGGGTAGAGGCTACACCTTC.

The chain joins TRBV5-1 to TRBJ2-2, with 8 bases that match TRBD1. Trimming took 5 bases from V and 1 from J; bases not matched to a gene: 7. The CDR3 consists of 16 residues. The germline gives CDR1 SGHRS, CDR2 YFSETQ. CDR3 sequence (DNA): TGCGCCAGCAGAAGGGCCGGGACAGGGAACACCGGGGAGCTGTTTTTT. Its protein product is CASRRAGTGNTGELFF.

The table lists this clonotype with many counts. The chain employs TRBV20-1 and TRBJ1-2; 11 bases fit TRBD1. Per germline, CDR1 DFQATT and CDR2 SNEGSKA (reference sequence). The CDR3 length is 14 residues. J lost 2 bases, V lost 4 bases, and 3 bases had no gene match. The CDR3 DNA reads TGCAGTGCTAAGGGACAGGGGGACAACTATGGCTACACCTTC. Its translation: CSAKGQGDNYGYTF.

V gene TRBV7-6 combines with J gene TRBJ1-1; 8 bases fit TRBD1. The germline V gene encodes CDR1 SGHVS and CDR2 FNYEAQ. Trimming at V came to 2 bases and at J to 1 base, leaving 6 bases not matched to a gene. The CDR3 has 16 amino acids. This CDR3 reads CASSLSPDRGNTEAFF. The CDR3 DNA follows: TGTGCCAGCAGCTTAAGCCCTGACAGGGGGAACACTGAAGCTTTCTTT.

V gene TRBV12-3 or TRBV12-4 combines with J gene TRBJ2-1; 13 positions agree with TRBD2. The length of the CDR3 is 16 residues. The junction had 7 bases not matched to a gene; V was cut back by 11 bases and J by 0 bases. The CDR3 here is CAGTRTSGSSYNEQFF. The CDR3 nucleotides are TGTGCCGGTACCCGGACTAGCGGGAGCTCCTACAATGAGCAGTTCTTC.

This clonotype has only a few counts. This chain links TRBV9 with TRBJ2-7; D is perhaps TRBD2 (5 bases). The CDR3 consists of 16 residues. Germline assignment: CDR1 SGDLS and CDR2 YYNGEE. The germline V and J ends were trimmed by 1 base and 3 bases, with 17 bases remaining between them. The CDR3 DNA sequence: TGTGCCAGCAGCGTACCCTTTGGCGGTGGAGGCTACGAGCAGTACTTC. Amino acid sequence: CASSVPFGGGGYEQYF.

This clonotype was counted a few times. Here the CDR3 reads CSARTGVAWDTEAFF. In DNA, the CDR3 is TGCAGCGCACGAACAGGGGTTGCGTGGGACACTGAAGCTTTCTTT. The gene calls are TRBV29-1 and TRBJ1-1; 7 positions match TRBD1. V lost 7 bases and J lost 3; bases outside the gene matches: 14. The CDR3 loop spans 15 amino acids. Germline V gene data show CDR1 as SQVTM and CDR2 as ANQGSEA.

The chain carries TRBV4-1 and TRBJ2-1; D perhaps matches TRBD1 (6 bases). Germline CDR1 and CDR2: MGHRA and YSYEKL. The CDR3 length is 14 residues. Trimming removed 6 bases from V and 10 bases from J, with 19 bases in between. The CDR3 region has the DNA TGCGCCAGCAGGGGCCCTTTACGGGACACCGAGCAGTTCTTC. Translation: CASRGPLRDTEQFF.

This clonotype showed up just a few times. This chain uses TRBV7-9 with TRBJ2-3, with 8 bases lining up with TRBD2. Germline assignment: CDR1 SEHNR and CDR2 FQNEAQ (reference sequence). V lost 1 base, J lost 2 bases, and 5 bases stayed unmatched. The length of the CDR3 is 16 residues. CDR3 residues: CASSLGEREITDTQYF. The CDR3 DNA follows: TGTGCCAGCAGCTTAGGAGAGCGGGAGATCACAGATACGCAGTATTTT. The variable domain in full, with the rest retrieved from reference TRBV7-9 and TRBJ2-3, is DTGVSQNPRHKITKRGQNVTFRCDPISEHNRLYWYRQTLGQGPEFLTYFQNEAQLEKSRLLSDRFSAERPKGSFSTLEIQRTEQGDSAMYLCASSLGEREITDTQYFGPGTRLTVL.

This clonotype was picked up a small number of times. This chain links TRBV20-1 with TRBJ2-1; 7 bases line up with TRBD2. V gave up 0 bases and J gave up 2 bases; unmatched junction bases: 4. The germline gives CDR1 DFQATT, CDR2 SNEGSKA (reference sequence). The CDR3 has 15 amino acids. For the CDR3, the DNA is TGCAGTGCTAGAGATGTGGGGGGGGCCTACAATGAGCAGTTCTTC. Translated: CSARDVGGAYNEQFF.

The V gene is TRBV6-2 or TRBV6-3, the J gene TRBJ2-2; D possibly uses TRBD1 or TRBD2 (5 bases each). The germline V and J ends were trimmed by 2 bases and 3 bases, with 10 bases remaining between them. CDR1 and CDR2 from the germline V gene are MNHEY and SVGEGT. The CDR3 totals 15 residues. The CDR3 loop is CASSYRGADTGELFF. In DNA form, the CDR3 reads TGTGCCAGCAGTTACAGGGGAGCGGACACCGGGGAGCTGTTTTTT.

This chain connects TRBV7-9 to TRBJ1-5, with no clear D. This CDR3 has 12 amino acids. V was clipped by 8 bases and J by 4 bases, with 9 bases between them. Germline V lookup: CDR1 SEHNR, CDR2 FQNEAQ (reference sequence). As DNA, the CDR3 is TGTGCCAGCGCCGGGGAAAATCAGCCCCAGCATTTT. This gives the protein CASAGENQPQHF.

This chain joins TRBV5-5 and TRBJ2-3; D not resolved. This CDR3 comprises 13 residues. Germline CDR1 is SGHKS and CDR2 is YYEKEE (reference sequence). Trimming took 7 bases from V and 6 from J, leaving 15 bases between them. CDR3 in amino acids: CASLSLGRDTQYF. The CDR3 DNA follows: TGTGCCAGCCTCTCCCTTGGGCGGGATACGCAGTATTTT.

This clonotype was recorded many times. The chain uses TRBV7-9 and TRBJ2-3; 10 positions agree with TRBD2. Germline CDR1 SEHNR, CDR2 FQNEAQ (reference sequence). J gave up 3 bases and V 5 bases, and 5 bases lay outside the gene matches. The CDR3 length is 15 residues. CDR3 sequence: CASSPSGSGTDTQYF. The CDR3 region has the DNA TGTGCCAGCAGCCCTAGCGGGAGTGGAACAGATACGCAGTATTTT. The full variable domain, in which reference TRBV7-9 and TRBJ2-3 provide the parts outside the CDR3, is DTGVSQNPRHKITKRGQNVTFRCDPISEHNRLYWYRQTLGQGPEFLTYFQNEAQLEKSRLLSDRFSAERPKGSFSTLEIQRTEQGDSAMYLCASSPSGSGTDTQYFGPGTRLTVL.